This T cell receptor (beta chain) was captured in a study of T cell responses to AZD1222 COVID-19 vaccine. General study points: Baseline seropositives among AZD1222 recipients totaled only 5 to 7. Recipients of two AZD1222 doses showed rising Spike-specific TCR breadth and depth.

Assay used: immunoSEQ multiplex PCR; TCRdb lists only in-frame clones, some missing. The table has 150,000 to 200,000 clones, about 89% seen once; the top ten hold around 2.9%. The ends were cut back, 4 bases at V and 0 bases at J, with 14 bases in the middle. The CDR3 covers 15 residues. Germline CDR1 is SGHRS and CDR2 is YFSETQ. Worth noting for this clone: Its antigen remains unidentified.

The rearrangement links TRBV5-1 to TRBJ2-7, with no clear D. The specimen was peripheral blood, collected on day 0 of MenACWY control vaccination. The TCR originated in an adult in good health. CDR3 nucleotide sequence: TGCGCCAGCAGCCCGGATACGGCTAGCTCCTACGAGCAGTACTTC. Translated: CASSPDTASSYEQYF.